Below, 8 T cell receptor beta chains from the same sample are listed, as sequenced in a study of T cells after yellow fever vaccination. TCRdb fed the 5' RACE reads into MiXCR, producing one record per CDR3 protein. The sample holds a few hundred thousand distinct CDR3 sequences, 8.1% seen once. The sequenced sample was PBMCs, obtained roughly 47 days after the first yellow fever vaccination. Receptors originate from a man aged 18 to 29 who received the YFV17D yellow fever vaccine.

This rearrangement joins TRBV15 to TRBJ2-3; 12 bases align to TRBD1. The CDR3 totals 15 residues. The germline CDR1 and CDR2 sequences are LNHNV and YYDKDF (reference sequence). Trimming at V came to 3 bases and at J to 7 bases, leaving 5 bases not matched to a gene. Written as DNA, the CDR3 is TGTGCCACCAGCAGTCCGGGACAGGGGGCATATACGCAGTATTTT. Its translation: CATSSPGQGAYTQYF.

This clonotype was observed a few times. The chain couples TRBV12-3 or TRBV12-4 to TRBJ2-5; a possible D gene is TRBD1 (6 bases). The CDR3 has 14 residues. Trimming shortened V by 4 bases and J by 1 base, and 10 bases separated the two germline ends. CDR3 amino acids: CASSWTDPQETQYF. DNA for the CDR3: TGTGCCAGCAGTTGGACAGACCCCCAAGAGACCCAGTACTTC.

This clonotype turned up a few times. The chain has TRBV27 and TRBJ2-7, with D unresolved. CDR1 is MNHEY and CDR2 is SMNVEV in the germline V gene (reference sequence). The CDR3 is 14 amino acids. V dropped 4 bases and J dropped 6 bases, with 16 bases sitting between them. This chain's CDR3 is CASSSYLLAPEQYF. The CDR3 coding sequence is TGTGCCAGCAGTTCCTATCTGCTGGCCCCCGAGCAGTACTTC.

The V and J genes are TRBV4-1 and TRBJ1-5; D not certain. The V gene's germline CDR1 is MGHRA and CDR2 YSYEKL. V lost 5 bases and J 2 bases, leaving 10 bases between the germline ends. The CDR3 consists of 14 residues. The CDR3 protein is CASSSIGRNQPQHF. CDR3 nucleotides: TGCGCCAGCAGCTCGATCGGGCGCAATCAGCCCCAGCATTTT.

In its sample, this clonotype was seen a few times. V gene TRBV20-1 combines with J gene TRBJ1-1, with D unresolved. CDR1 is DFQATT, CDR2 SNEGSKA, per germline (reference sequence). The ends were cut back, 6 bases at V and 2 bases at J, with 4 bases in the middle. This CDR3 is 10 amino acids long. The CDR3 bases are TGCAGTGCCGCAAACACTGAAGCTTTCTTT. Translated, it gives CSAANTEAFF.

The chain employs TRBV28 and TRBJ1-3; D call uncertain. The CDR3 consists of 15 residues. CDR1 MDHEN and CDR2 SYDVKM come from the germline V gene. Trimming took 3 bases from V and 4 from J, leaving 13 bases between them. The CDR3 nucleotides are TGTGCCAGCAGTTTGGGATCGGGCTCCGGAAACACCATATATTTT. Translating it yields CASSLGSGSGNTIYF.

This clonotype showed up just a few times. The rearrangement joins TRBV5-4 to TRBJ2-5, with D unresolved. V was pared by 4 bases and J by 0 bases, with 13 bases between. Germline values: CDR1 SGHNT, CDR2 YYREEE (reference sequence). The CDR3 length is 15 residues. CDR3: CASSPSQVYQETQYF. The CDR3 DNA sequence: TGTGCCAGCAGCCCGTCCCAAGTGTACCAAGAGACCCAGTACTTC.

This clonotype was seen many times. The genes are TRBV12-3 or TRBV12-4 and TRBJ2-1; possibly TRBD2 for D (5 bases). The CDR3 is made up of 13 amino acids. V dropped 5 bases and J dropped 9 bases, with 14 bases sitting between them. This CDR3 is CASSRGRRGEQFF. The CDR3, as DNA: TGTGCCAGCAGTCGTGGGAGACGCGGTGAGCAGTTCTTC.